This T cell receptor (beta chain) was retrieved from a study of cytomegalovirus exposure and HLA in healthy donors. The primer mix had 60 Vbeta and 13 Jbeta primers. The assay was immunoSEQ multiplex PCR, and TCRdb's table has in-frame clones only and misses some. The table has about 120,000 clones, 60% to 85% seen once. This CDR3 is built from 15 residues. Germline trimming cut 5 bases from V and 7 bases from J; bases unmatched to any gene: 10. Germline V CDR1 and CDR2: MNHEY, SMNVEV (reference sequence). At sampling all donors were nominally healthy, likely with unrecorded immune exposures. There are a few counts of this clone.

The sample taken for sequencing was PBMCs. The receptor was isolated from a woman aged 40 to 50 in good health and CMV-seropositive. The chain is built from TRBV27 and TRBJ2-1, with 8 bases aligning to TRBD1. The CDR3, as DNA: TGTGCCAGCAGTCCATCGACAGGGGCTGGGAATGAGCAGTTCTTC. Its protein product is CASSPSTGAGNEQFF.